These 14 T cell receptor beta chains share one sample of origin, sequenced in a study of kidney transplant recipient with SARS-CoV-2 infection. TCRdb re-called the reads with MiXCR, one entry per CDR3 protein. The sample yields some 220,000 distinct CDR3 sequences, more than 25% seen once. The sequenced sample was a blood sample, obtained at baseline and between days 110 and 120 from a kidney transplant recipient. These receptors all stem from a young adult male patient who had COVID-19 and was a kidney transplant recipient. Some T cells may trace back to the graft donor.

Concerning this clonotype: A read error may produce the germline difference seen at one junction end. DNA of the CDR3: TGTGCCAGTAGTATCGGGGGACAGACTCTAGCCAAAAACACTCAGTACTTC. It translates to CASSIGGQTLAKNTQYF. The gene calls are TRBV19 and TRBJ2-4, with D possibly being TRBD1 (7 bases). This CDR3 contains 17 residues. CDR1 and CDR2 (germline): LNHDA, SQIVND (reference sequence).

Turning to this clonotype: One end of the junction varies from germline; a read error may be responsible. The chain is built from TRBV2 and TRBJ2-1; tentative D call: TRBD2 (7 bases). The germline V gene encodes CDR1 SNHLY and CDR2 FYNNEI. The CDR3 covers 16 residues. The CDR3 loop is CVSSEWGPGGGNEQFF. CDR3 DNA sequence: TGTGTCAGCAGTGAATGGGGGCCAGGCGGGGGTAATGAGCAGTTCTTC.

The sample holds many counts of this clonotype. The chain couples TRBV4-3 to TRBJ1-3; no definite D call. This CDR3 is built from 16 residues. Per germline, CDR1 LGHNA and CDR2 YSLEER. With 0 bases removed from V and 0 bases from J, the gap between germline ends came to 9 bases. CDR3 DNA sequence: TGCGCCAGCAGCCAAGATCTGACTATCTCTGGAAACACCATATATTTT. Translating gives CASSQDLTISGNTIYF.

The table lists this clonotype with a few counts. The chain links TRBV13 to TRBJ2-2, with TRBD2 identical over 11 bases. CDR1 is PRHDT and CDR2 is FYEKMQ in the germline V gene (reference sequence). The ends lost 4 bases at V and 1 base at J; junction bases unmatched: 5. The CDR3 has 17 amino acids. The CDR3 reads CASSSTSGEVNTGELFF. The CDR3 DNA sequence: TGTGCCAGCAGCTCGACTAGCGGGGAAGTGAACACCGGGGAGCTGTTTTTT. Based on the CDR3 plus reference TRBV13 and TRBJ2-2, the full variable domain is AAGVIQSPRHLIKEKRETATLKCYPIPRHDTVYWYQQGPGQDPQFLISFYEKMQSDKGSIPDRFSAQQFSDYHSELNMSSLELGDSALYFCASSSTSGEVNTGELFFGEGSRLTVL.

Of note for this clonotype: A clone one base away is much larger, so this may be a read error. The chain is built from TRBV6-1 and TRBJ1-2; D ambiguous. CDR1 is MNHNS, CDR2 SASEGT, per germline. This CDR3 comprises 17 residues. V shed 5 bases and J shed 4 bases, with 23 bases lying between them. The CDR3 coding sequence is TGTGCCAGCAGTCACCAATGCTCTATGCGAAGGACCTATGGCTACACCTTC. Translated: CASSHQCSMRRTYGYTF.

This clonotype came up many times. CDR3 region: CASSRVFSARKTYGYTF. The CDR3 nucleotides read TGTGCCAGCAGCAGGGTTTTTTCAGCTCGAAAGACCTATGGCTACACCTTC. The chain has TRBV7-4 and TRBJ1-2; D call uncertain. V lost 5 bases and J lost 4, with 23 bases in between. The CDR3 is made up of 17 amino acids. Germline CDR1 SGHVT, CDR2 SQSDAQ. The full variable domain, in which reference TRBV7-4 and TRBJ1-2 provide the parts outside the CDR3, is GAGVSQSPRYKVAKRGRDVALRCDSISGHVTLYWYRQTLGQGSEVLTYSQSDAQRDKSGRPSGRFSAERPERSVSTLKIQRTEQGDSAVYLCASSRVFSARKTYGYTFGSGTRLTVV.

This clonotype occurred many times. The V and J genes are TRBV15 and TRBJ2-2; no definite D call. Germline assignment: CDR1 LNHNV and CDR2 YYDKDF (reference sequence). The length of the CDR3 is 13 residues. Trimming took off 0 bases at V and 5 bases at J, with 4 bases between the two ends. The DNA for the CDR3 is TGTGCCACCAGCAGAGACATGACCGGGGAGCTGTTTTTT. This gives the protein CATSRDMTGELFF.

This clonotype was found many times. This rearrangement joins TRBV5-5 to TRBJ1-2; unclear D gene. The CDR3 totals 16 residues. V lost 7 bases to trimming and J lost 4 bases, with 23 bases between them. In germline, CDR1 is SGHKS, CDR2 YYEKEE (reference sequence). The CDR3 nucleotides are TGTGCCAGCCCCTCTCCTGTCTCGCGAAAGACCTATGGCTACACCTTC. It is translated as CASPSPVSRKTYGYTF.

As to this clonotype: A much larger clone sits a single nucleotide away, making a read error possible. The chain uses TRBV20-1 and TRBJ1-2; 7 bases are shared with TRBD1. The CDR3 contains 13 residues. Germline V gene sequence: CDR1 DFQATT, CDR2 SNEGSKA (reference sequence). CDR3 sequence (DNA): TGCAATGCTAGAGACCAGACAGGGAACGGCTACACCTTC. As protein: CNARDQTGNGYTF.

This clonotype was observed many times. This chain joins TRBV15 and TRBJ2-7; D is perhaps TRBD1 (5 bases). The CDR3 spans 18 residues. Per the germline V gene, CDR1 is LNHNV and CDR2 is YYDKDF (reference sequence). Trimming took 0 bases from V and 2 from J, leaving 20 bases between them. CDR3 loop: CATSRDRFRQTVPYEQYF. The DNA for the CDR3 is TGTGCCACCAGCAGAGATCGGTTTAGACAGACGGTTCCCTACGAGCAGTACTTC. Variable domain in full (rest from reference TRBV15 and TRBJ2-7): DAMVIQNPRYQVTQFGKPVTLSCSQTLNHNVMYWYQQKSSQAPKLLFHYYDKDFNNEADTPDNFQSRRPNTSFCFLDIRSPGLGDTAMYLCATSRDRFRQTVPYEQYFGPGTRLTVT.

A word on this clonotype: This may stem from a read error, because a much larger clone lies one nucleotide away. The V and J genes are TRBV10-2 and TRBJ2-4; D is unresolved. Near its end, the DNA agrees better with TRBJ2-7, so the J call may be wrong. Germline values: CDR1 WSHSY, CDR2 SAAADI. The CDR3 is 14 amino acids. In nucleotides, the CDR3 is TGCGCCGGCAGTGTTTCCAGGCCGCCCTACGAGCAGTACTTC. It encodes CAGSVSRPPYEQYF.

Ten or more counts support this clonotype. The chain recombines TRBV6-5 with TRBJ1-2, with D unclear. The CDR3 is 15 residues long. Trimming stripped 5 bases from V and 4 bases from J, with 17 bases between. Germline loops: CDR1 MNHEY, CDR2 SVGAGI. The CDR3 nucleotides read TGTGCCAGCAGTGACCTGGCTCGGGCAGGCTATGGCTACACCTTC. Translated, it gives CASSDLARAGYGYTF.

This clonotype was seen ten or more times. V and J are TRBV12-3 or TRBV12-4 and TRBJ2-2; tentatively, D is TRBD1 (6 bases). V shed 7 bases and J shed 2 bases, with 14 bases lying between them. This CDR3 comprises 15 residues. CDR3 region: CASILDSANTGELFF. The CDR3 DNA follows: TGTGCCAGCATCCTGGACAGTGCCAACACCGGGGAGCTGTTTTTT.

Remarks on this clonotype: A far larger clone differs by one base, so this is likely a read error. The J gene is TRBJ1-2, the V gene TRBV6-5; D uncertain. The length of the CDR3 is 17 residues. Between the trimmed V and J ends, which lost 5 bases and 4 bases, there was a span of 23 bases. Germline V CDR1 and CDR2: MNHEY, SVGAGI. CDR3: CASSLIRECRETYGYTF. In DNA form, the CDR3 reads TGTGCCAGCAGTCTTATTAGGGAATGTAGAGAGACCTATGGCTACACCTTC.